Shown below are 11 T cell receptor beta chains from a single sample sequenced in a study of OX40 agonist ivuxolimab in advanced cancers. Clones were read by immunoSEQ multiplex PCR, and TCRdb kept only the in-frame ones, dropping some. The sample has some 32,000 clones; around 84% are singletons. This specimen consisted of CD4+ or CD8+ T cells sorted from blood, obtained in a trial of the OX40 agonist ivuxolimab. These receptor sequences come from an adult with an advanced solid tumor such as melanoma, head and neck, liver or kidney cancer.

The gene calls are TRBV4-1 and TRBJ2-3, with D possibly being TRBD2 (5 bases). The germline gives CDR1 MGHRA, CDR2 YSYEKL. The V end was cut by 3 bases, the J end by 2 bases, with 18 bases between. The CDR3 covers 17 residues. Written as DNA, the CDR3 is TGCGCCAGCAGCCACCCCCCTGGAAGCGGAACCACAGATACGCAGTATTTT. This codes for CASSHPPGSGTTDTQYF.

The chain carries TRBV9 and TRBJ2-3; 8 nucleotides line up with TRBD1. This CDR3 comprises 12 residues. Germline lookup yields CDR1 SGDLS and CDR2 YYNGEE. V lost 7 bases and J lost 7; bases outside the gene matches: 5. The CDR3 bases are TGTGCCAGCCAGGGGGCCGTGAATACGCAGTATTTT. Protein sequence: CASQGAVNTQYF.

This chain's CDR3 is CASSLIQGSSYEQYF. CDR3 sequence (DNA): TGCGCCAGCAGCCTGATACAGGGGAGCTCCTACGAGCAGTACTTC. The chain is built from TRBV4-1 and TRBJ2-7; TRBD1 agrees at 7 bases. Germline V gene lookup returns CDR1 MGHRA and CDR2 YSYEKL. The CDR3 sequence is 15 residues long. V lost 4 bases, J lost 0 bases, and 6 bases stayed unmatched.

V usage is TRBV6-6 and J usage is TRBJ1-2; a weak D match, TRBD1 (6 bases). V dropped 2 bases and J dropped 8 bases, with 15 bases sitting between them. Germline CDR1 and CDR2: MNHNY and SVGAGI (reference sequence). The CDR3 has 14 amino acids. The CDR3 protein is CASSYRDTLWGYTF. The CDR3 DNA follows: TGTGCCAGCAGTTACCGGGACACGCTATGGGGCTACACCTTC.

V and J are TRBV5-1 and TRBJ2-1, with TRBD2 matching over 14 bases. The germline CDR1 and CDR2 sequences are SGHRS and YFSETQ. The CDR3 totals 16 residues. V trimming: 7 bases; J trimming: 0 bases; junction bases outside the gene matches: 3. DNA for the CDR3: TGCGCCAGCCGCGGACTAGCGGGGGGCTCCTACAATGAGCAGTTCTTC. Its protein is CASRGLAGGSYNEQFF.

The chain couples TRBV6-4 to TRBJ2-1; 11 nucleotides align to TRBD1. The V gene end was trimmed by 0 bases and the J gene end by 5 bases; junction bases not matched to a gene: 3. Germline V CDR1 and CDR2: MRHNA, SNTAGT. The CDR3 runs 16 residues. The CDR3 protein is CASSDSPGQGDNEQFF. The CDR3 bases are TGTGCCAGCAGTGACTCTCCGGGACAGGGGGACAATGAGCAGTTCTTC.

V usage is TRBV5-1 and J usage is TRBJ2-1; 12 bases map to TRBD1. After removal of 4 bases from V and 4 bases from J, the junction contained 12 bases not matched to a gene. This CDR3 comprises 18 residues. Germline V gives CDR1 SGHRS, CDR2 YFSETQ. The DNA for the CDR3 is TGCGCCAGCAGCCAGGGACAGGGGGCCGCTCCCCCATACAATGAGCAGTTCTTC. Translated: CASSQGQGAAPPYNEQFF.

This rearrangement joins TRBV5-6 to TRBJ1-5; D ambiguous. The V and J ends lost 2 bases and 4 bases respectively, with 13 bases between them. The CDR3 runs to 15 residues. Germline V gives CDR1 SGHDT, CDR2 YYEEEE. CDR3 coding DNA: TGTGCCAGCAGCTTAGGACCGGGCGAAAATCAGCCCCAGCATTTT. Its protein is CASSLGPGENQPQHF. The full variable domain, rest sourced from reference TRBV5-6 and TRBJ1-5, is DAGVTQSPTHLIKTRGQQVTLRCSPKSGHDTVSWYQQALGQGPQFIFQYYEEEERQRGNFPDRFSGHQFPNYSSELNVNALLLGDSALYLCASSLGPGENQPQHFGDGTRLSIL.

The V gene is TRBV5-3, the J gene TRBJ2-6, with D perhaps matching TRBD1 (5 bases). TRBV5-3 has ORF status, its function being uncertain. Trimming pared 1 base from V and 0 bases from J, leaving 14 bases between. This CDR3 comprises 18 residues. The DNA for the CDR3 is TGTGCCAGAAGCTTGAATCCAGGGTTAAGCTCTGGGGCCAACGTCCTGACTTTC. It codes for CARSLNPGLSSGANVLTF.

The J gene is TRBJ2-7, the V gene TRBV27, with D unclear. The germline CDR1 and CDR2 sequences are MNHEY and SMNVEV (reference sequence). The CDR3 has 11 residues. Trimming pared 9 bases from V and 4 bases from J, leaving 10 bases between. The CDR3 loop is CASLDGYEQYF. CDR3 in DNA: TGTGCCAGTTTGGACGGTTACGAGCAGTACTTC.

This clone occurred once. The chain carries TRBV2 and TRBJ1-5; 9 bases match TRBD1. Germline-derived CDR1 and CDR2 are SNHLY and FYNNEI. CDR3 length: 14 residues. J lost 7 bases, V lost 4 bases, and 5 bases had no gene match. This CDR3 reads CASSVGTGRQPQHF. CDR3 coding DNA: TGTGCCAGCAGTGTAGGGACAGGGCGACAGCCCCAGCATTTT.